This TCR beta chain was retrieved from a study of cytomegalovirus exposure and HLA in healthy donors. With 60 Vbeta and 13 Jbeta primers, the PCR was carried out. Clones were sequenced by immunoSEQ multiplex PCR, and TCRdb holds only the in-frame ones, with some missing. The sample totals tens of thousands of clones. V shed 4 bases, J shed 3 bases, and the junction held 7 bases outside the gene matches. Germline values: CDR1 MGHRA, CDR2 YSYEKL. The CDR3 extends over 16 amino acids. The origin of this receptor is a woman in her thirties or forties in good health and CMV-seropositive. The chain joins TRBV4-1 to TRBJ2-1; 9 bases match TRBD2. Sample: PBMCs. The CDR3 DNA is TGCGCCAGCAGCCGAGGCGGGGGGGCTGGCTACAATGAGCAGTTCTTC. Translating gives CASSRGGGAGYNEQFF.